A single sample gave rise to the 13 T cell receptor beta chains below, sequenced in a study of cytomegalovirus exposure and HLA in healthy donors. Method: immunoSEQ multiplex PCR; TCRdb's copy keeps in-frame clones and lacks some. The sample holds approximately 170,000 clones, around four fifths seen once. Sequencing was carried out using PBMCs. The receptor source for this set is a man aged 25 to 40 in good health and CMV-seropositive.

The genes are TRBV7-9 and TRBJ1-4; TRBD1 agrees at 8 bases. This CDR3 comprises 17 residues. V was clipped by 3 bases and J by 0 bases; unmatched bases: 6. The V gene's germline CDR1 is SEHNR and CDR2 FQNEAQ (reference sequence). For the CDR3, the DNA is TGTGCCAGCAGCTTCGACAGGGGTGGAGCAACTAATGAAAAACTGTTTTTT. Its protein product is CASSFDRGGATNEKLFF.

This rearrangement joins TRBV27 to TRBJ1-5; TRBD1 matches at 10 bases. Germline V gives CDR1 MNHEY, CDR2 SMNVEV (reference sequence). The CDR3 consists of 14 residues. The V and J ends lost 4 bases and 7 bases, in that order; junction bases with no gene match: 4. CDR3 DNA sequence: TGTGCCAGCAGTTGGACAGGGGGAGAACAGCCCCAGCATTTT. Protein sequence: CASSWTGGEQPQHF.

This chain links TRBV7-2 with TRBJ2-3; D gene uncertain. Trimming shortened V by 2 bases and J by 2 bases, and 5 bases separated the two germline ends. The CDR3 runs 13 residues. The germline CDR1 and CDR2 sequences are SGHTA and FQGNSA. The CDR3 region has the DNA TGTGCCAGCAGCTTATCATTCACAGATACGCAGTATTTT. Translation: CASSLSFTDTQYF.

The J gene is TRBJ2-7, the V gene TRBV9; TRBD1 is a possible D gene (5 bases). Per the germline V gene, CDR1 is SGDLS and CDR2 is YYNGEE. This CDR3 contains 12 residues. Trimming pared 0 bases from V and 5 bases from J, leaving 6 bases between. Here the CDR3 DNA reads TGTGCCAGCAGCGTAGCAGGGAACGAGCAGTACTTC. The encoded protein is CASSVAGNEQYF.

The chain combines TRBV5-1 with TRBJ2-2; 9 positions agree with TRBD1. This CDR3 comprises 16 residues. Trimming took 0 bases from V and 5 from J; bases not matched to a gene: 5. Germline V gene sequence: CDR1 SGHRS, CDR2 YFSETQ. For the CDR3, the DNA is TGCGCCAGCAGCTTGGAAAACAGGGGGCGGACCGGGGAGCTGTTTTTT. It specifies CASSLENRGRTGELFF.

This rearrangement joins TRBV7-9 to TRBJ1-1; D possibly corresponds to TRBD1 (5 bases). Germline V lookup: CDR1 SEHNR, CDR2 FQNEAQ (reference sequence). This CDR3 spans 15 amino acids. The V gene lost 5 bases and the J gene lost 1 base, with 14 bases spanning the gap. The CDR3 spells CASSTRTGPNTEAFF. The CDR3 region has the DNA TGTGCCAGCAGCACCCGTACAGGACCGAACACTGAAGCTTTCTTT.

This chain joins TRBV7-6 and TRBJ2-7, with 9 bases identical to TRBD1. Germline CDR1 SGHVS, CDR2 FNYEAQ. V dropped 5 bases and J dropped 2; count of bases not matched to a gene: 10. This CDR3 has 16 residues. CDR3 region: CASSRWTGELAYEQYF. Here the CDR3 DNA reads TGTGCCAGCAGCCGATGGACAGGGGAATTGGCCTACGAGCAGTACTTC.

J is TRBJ2-7 and V is TRBV10-3; D might be TRBD2 (5 bases). The V end lost 4 bases, the J end lost 3 bases, and 10 bases lay between the germline ends. From germline, CDR1 is ENHRY and CDR2 SYGVKD. CDR3 length: 13 residues. CDR3 DNA sequence: TGTGCCATCAGTGGTGGGGAGATCTACGAGCAGTACTTC. It is translated as CAISGGEIYEQYF.

The J gene is TRBJ2-5, the V gene TRBV4-3; D is perhaps TRBD2 (5 bases). Germline V gives CDR1 LGHNA, CDR2 YSLEER. Between the trimmed V and J ends, which lost 1 base and 5 bases, there was a span of 8 bases. The CDR3 runs to 13 residues. The CDR3 DNA is TGCGCCAGCAGCCAAGTGACGGGGGAGACCCAGTACTTC. This codes for CASSQVTGETQYF.

This chain links TRBV7-2 with TRBJ2-1; D uncertain. Trimming took 1 base from V and 10 from J, leaving 14 bases between them. Germline CDR1 SGHTA, CDR2 FQGNSA. This CDR3 has 14 residues. CDR3 in DNA: TGTGCCAGCAGCTTAGTTTCAGAACTAACGGAGCAGTTCTTC. It is translated as CASSLVSELTEQFF.

A word on this clone: In the same sample, other DNA sequences code for this CDR3. The DNA of the CDR3 is TGTGCCAGTAGTCCTGGACAGGGGGCGACTGAAGCTTTCTTT. Translating gives CASSPGQGATEAFF. V and J are TRBV19 and TRBJ1-1, with 11 bases that match TRBD1. Germline-derived CDR1 and CDR2 are LNHDA and SQIVND (reference sequence). CDR3 length: 14 residues. Trimming took 5 bases from V and 5 from J; bases not matched to a gene: 4. The full variable domain, in which reference TRBV19 and TRBJ1-1 provide the parts outside the CDR3, is DGGITQSPKYLFRKEGQNVTLSCEQNLNHDAMYWYRQDPGQGLRLIYYSQIVNDFQKGDIAEGYSVSREKKESFPLTVTSAQKNPTAFYLCASSPGQGATEAFFGQGTRLTVV.

The chain combines TRBV10-2 with TRBJ2-7; TRBD1 is a possible D gene (6 bases). V was clipped by 2 bases and J by 6 bases, with 14 bases between them. The CDR3 extends over 14 amino acids. The germline CDR1 and CDR2 sequences are WSHSY and SAAADI. CDR3 amino acids: CASSERTAPREQYF. The CDR3 DNA follows: TGCGCCAGCAGTGAGAGGACAGCTCCCCGCGAGCAGTACTTC.

J is TRBJ1-4 and V is TRBV5-1; 11 bases agree with TRBD1. CDR1 SGHRS and CDR2 YFSETQ come from the germline V gene. V was clipped by 7 bases and J by 8 bases; unmatched bases: 4. The CDR3 spans 13 residues. CDR3 sequence reads: CASGTGGDEKLFF. The CDR3 DNA reads as TGCGCCAGCGGGACAGGGGGGGACGAAAAACTGTTTTTT.